The 28 T cell receptor beta chains below come from one sample, sequenced in a study of CD8+ T cells in alopecia areata. Treatment here: oral pan-JAK inhibitor, 5-10 mg twice daily. RNA was isolated and reverse transcribed to cDNA, the sequencing template. Measured with immunoSEQ multiplex PCR; TCRdb has only the in-frame clones, and not every one. The sample holds 87,000 or so clones, just over 70% seen once. The source material was CD8+ T cells sorted from blood, sampled at approximately week 42, from a patient treated with tofacitinib. Receptor source: a human donor with alopecia areata.

The genes are TRBV2 and TRBJ2-3; D remains unclear. V shed 2 bases and J shed 2 bases, with 8 bases lying between them. The CDR3 spans 14 residues. Per germline, CDR1 SNHLY and CDR2 FYNNEI. The CDR3 nucleotides read TGTGCCAGCAGTGAACCGGGCTACACAGATACGCAGTATTTT. Translation gives CASSEPGYTDTQYF.

Concerning this clone: In the same sample, other DNA sequences code for this CDR3. The rearrangement links TRBV29-1 to TRBJ2-7; no clear D gene. The length of the CDR3 is 11 residues. The germline CDR1 and CDR2 sequences are SQVTM and ANQGSEA. V was trimmed by 4 bases and J by 3 bases, leaving 7 bases between them. This chain's CDR3 is CSVVQSYEQYF. The CDR3, as DNA: TGCAGCGTTGTCCAGAGCTACGAGCAGTACTTC.

The count of this clone is one. This chain uses TRBV30 with TRBJ2-1; 10 bases align to TRBD2. V gave up 4 bases and J gave up 8 bases; unmatched junction bases: 8. Germline V gives CDR1 GTSNPN, CDR2 SVGIG (reference sequence). This CDR3 is built from 14 residues. CDR3 residues: CAWTAGGRRDEQFF. In DNA form, the CDR3 reads TGTGCCTGGACAGCGGGGGGGCGAAGGGATGAGCAGTTCTTC.

The rearrangement joins TRBV5-6 to TRBJ1-2; TRBD1 aligns across 10 bases. V lost 4 bases to trimming and J lost 4 bases; unmatched junction nucleotides: 16. Looked up from germline, CDR1 is SGHDT and CDR2 is YYEEEE. The CDR3 has 18 amino acids. DNA of the CDR3: TGTGCCAGCAGCCAGACGACAGGGGGCGATGGGGTCGGCTATGGCTACACCTTC. Its protein is CASSQTTGGDGVGYGYTF.

This clone was detected a few times. The CDR3 loop reads CAWTATGGTEAFF. In DNA, the CDR3 is TGTGCCTGGACCGCAACGGGGGGAACTGAAGCTTTCTTT. The gene calls are TRBV30 and TRBJ1-1; D might be TRBD1 (5 bases). Germline V gene data show CDR1 as GTSNPN and CDR2 as SVGIG (reference sequence). Trimming pared 4 bases from V and 5 bases from J, leaving 14 bases between. The CDR3 is 13 residues long.

The CDR3 loop reads CASSFYPIRQEGYGYTF. The CDR3 DNA is TGTGCCAGCAGTTTCTACCCCATCAGACAGGAAGGGTATGGCTACACCTTC. The J gene is TRBJ1-2, the V gene TRBV27, with a possible D match to TRBD1 (6 bases). The CDR3 extends over 17 amino acids. V gave up 3 bases and J gave up 5 bases, with 22 bases separating them. Germline CDR1 and CDR2: MNHEY and SMNVEV (reference sequence).

The chain links TRBV15 to TRBJ2-5, with 11 bases aligning to TRBD2. Trimming cost V 3 bases and J 5 bases; bases outside gene matches: 14. The CDR3 loop spans 18 amino acids. Per germline, CDR1 LNHNV and CDR2 YYDKDF (reference sequence). CDR3 nucleotides: TGTGCCACCAGCAGTATAAACCTACTAGCGGGGGAGGCGGAGACCCAGTACTTC. Encoded protein: CATSSINLLAGEAETQYF.

J is TRBJ2-7 and V is TRBV4-3; 7 bases match TRBD1. This CDR3 is 15 amino acids long. Germline loops: CDR1 LGHNA, CDR2 YSLEER. The V gene end was trimmed by 2 bases and the J gene end by 2 bases; junction bases not matched to a gene: 6. The CDR3 sequence: CASSQTRTGPYEQYF. CDR3 DNA sequence: TGCGCCAGCAGCCAAACCCGGACAGGACCCTACGAGCAGTACTTC.

V and J are TRBV15 and TRBJ2-1; unclear D gene. V gave up 0 bases and J gave up 10 bases, with 13 bases separating them. The CDR3 is 14 residues long. Per germline, CDR1 LNHNV and CDR2 YYDKDF (reference sequence). The CDR3 region is CATSRDRIGSEQFF. The DNA of the CDR3 is TGTGCCACCAGCAGAGATCGCATCGGGTCGGAGCAGTTCTTC.

V is TRBV7-2 and J is TRBJ1-2, with D uncertain. V lost 3 bases and J 6 bases, leaving 17 bases between the germline ends. Germline CDR1 is SGHTA and CDR2 is FQGNSA. The length of the CDR3 is 15 residues. CDR3 sequence reads: CASSFGVGEANGYTF. The CDR3 nucleotides are TGTGCCAGCAGCTTCGGCGTTGGGGAGGCGAATGGCTACACCTTC.

This sequence joins TRBV6-5 and TRBJ1-1; D gene ambiguous. The CDR3 covers 14 residues. V was trimmed by 6 bases and J by 0 bases, leaving 11 bases between them. From germline, CDR1 is MNHEY and CDR2 SVGAGI. The CDR3 sequence: CASSHRTVNTEAFF. In DNA, the CDR3 is TGTGCCAGCAGCCACCGAACAGTGAACACTGAAGCTTTCTTT.

This rearrangement joins TRBV6-1 to TRBJ1-5, with D perhaps TRBD1 (6 bases). V was trimmed by 2 bases and J by 3 bases, leaving 8 bases between them. Germline-derived CDR1 and CDR2 are MNHNS and SASEGT. The CDR3 has 14 amino acids. The CDR3 spells CASSEPGHNQPQHF. The CDR3 DNA sequence: TGTGCCAGCAGTGAACCGGGACACAATCAGCCCCAGCATTTT.

The gene calls are TRBV27 and TRBJ1-1; D uncertain. V dropped 2 bases and J dropped 6 bases, with 13 bases sitting between them. Germline V CDR1 and CDR2: MNHEY, SMNVEV (reference sequence). The CDR3 spans 14 residues. The DNA of the CDR3 is TGTGCCAGCAGTTTAATTGGTATGAGAGCTGAAGCTTTCTTT. Its translation is CASSLIGMRAEAFF.

This chain connects TRBV19 to TRBJ1-1, with 7 bases identical to TRBD1. The CDR3 has 16 amino acids. The trim removed 3 bases at V and 3 bases at J, leaving 10 bases unmatched. CDR1 LNHDA and CDR2 SQIVND come from the germline V gene (reference sequence). The CDR3 sequence is CASSIRTGGFDTEAFF. The CDR3 nucleotides are TGTGCCAGTAGTATCCGGACAGGAGGGTTTGACACTGAAGCTTTCTTT.

The chain uses TRBV4-3 and TRBJ1-1; D is possibly TRBD1 (5 bases). Germline values: CDR1 LGHNA, CDR2 YSLEER. V gave up 3 bases and J gave up 0 bases, with 14 bases separating them. This CDR3 is 16 amino acids long. The CDR3 is CASSQASEGMNTEAFF. The CDR3 DNA is TGCGCCAGCAGCCAGGCCAGCGAGGGGATGAACACTGAAGCTTTCTTT.

V usage is TRBV19 and J usage is TRBJ1-5, with D tentatively TRBD1 (5 bases). Germline CDR1 LNHDA, CDR2 SQIVND (reference sequence). The CDR3 totals 12 residues. The V end was cut by 6 bases, the J end by 8 bases, with 11 bases between. CDR3 loop: CASRGPGEPQHF. CDR3 bases: TGTGCCAGTAGGGGACCAGGTGAGCCCCAGCATTTT. Variable domain in full (rest from reference TRBV19 and TRBJ1-5): DGGITQSPKYLFRKEGQNVTLSCEQNLNHDAMYWYRQDPGQGLRLIYYSQIVNDFQKGDIAEGYSVSREKKESFPLTVTSAQKNPTAFYLCASRGPGEPQHFGDGTRLSIL.

The chain is built from TRBV15 and TRBJ2-7; the D gene could be TRBD1 or TRBD2 (6 bases each). V lost 4 bases and J lost 1, with 17 bases in between. This CDR3 has 16 amino acids. Germline CDR1 and CDR2: LNHNV and YYDKDF (reference sequence). CDR3 bases: TGTGCCACCAGCAAGGAGGGAGGACAGATTTCCTACGAGCAGTACTTC. As protein: CATSKEGGQISYEQYF.

This clone came up a few times. The rearrangement links TRBV5-6 to TRBJ2-7; 8 bases are shared with TRBD2. The CDR3 runs 14 residues. Germline CDR1 is SGHDT and CDR2 is YYEEEE. J was trimmed by 6 bases and V by 3 bases; bases with no gene match: 8. The CDR3 sequence is CASSSGLAVGEQYF. Here the CDR3 DNA reads TGTGCCAGCAGCTCCGGACTAGCTGTGGGCGAGCAGTACTTC.

This clone was observed a handful of times. This chain connects TRBV5-1 to TRBJ2-2; 9 bases match TRBD1. From germline, CDR1 is SGHRS and CDR2 YFSETQ. Germline trimming cut 4 bases from V and 7 bases from J; bases unmatched to any gene: 8. The CDR3 sequence is 15 residues long. The CDR3 protein is CASSPRDRANGELFF. DNA for the CDR3: TGCGCCAGCAGCCCGCGGGACAGGGCAAACGGGGAGCTGTTTTTT.

The chain links TRBV6-5 to TRBJ2-4; D may be TRBD1 (6 bases). This CDR3 has 13 residues. CDR1 and CDR2 from the germline V gene are MNHEY and SVGAGI. Trimming removed 11 bases from V and 5 bases from J, with 16 bases in between. The CDR3 is CAGFSWTENIQYF. The CDR3 DNA follows: TGTGCCGGCTTTAGTTGGACAGAAAACATTCAGTACTTC.

The chain joins TRBV19 to TRBJ1-1; D remains unclear. This CDR3 spans 14 amino acids. In germline, CDR1 is LNHDA, CDR2 SQIVND (reference sequence). The V gene lost 3 bases and the J gene lost 2 bases, with 10 bases spanning the gap. The CDR3 DNA is TGTGCCAGTAGTATCTGGGGTGGAAACACTGAAGCTTTCTTT. This encodes CASSIWGGNTEAFF.

The rearrangement uses TRBV13 and TRBJ2-7; 11 nucleotides align to TRBD2. The junction had 5 bases not matched to a gene; V was cut back by 5 bases and J by 2 bases. Per the germline V gene, CDR1 is PRHDT and CDR2 is FYEKMQ (reference sequence). The CDR3 is 15 residues long. This CDR3 is CASSAGTSGTYEQYF. For the CDR3, the DNA is TGTGCCAGCAGCGCCGGGACTAGCGGTACCTACGAGCAGTACTTC.

This chain links TRBV5-1 with TRBJ1-2; D may be TRBD1 (5 bases). CDR3 size: 15 residues. The germline V and J ends were trimmed by 0 bases and 0 bases, with 9 bases remaining between them. The germline V gene has CDR1 SGHRS and CDR2 YFSETQ. In DNA form, the CDR3 reads TGCGCCAGCAGCTTGGAGGGGCAGTCTAACTATGGCTACACCTTC. It codes for CASSLEGQSNYGYTF.

In its sample, this clone was seen a few times. Here the CDR3 DNA reads TGTGCCAGCAGCACCAGCGGGGGCCGACTCACCGGGGAGCTGTTTTTT. Translation gives CASSTSGGRLTGELFF. The chain recombines TRBV7-9 with TRBJ2-2; the match to TRBD2 covers 8 bases. After removal of 5 bases from V and 4 bases from J, the junction contained 9 bases not matched to a gene. From germline, CDR1 is SEHNR and CDR2 FQNEAQ (reference sequence). CDR3 length: 16 residues.

This clone is a singleton in its sample. This sequence joins TRBV5-1 and TRBJ1-1; 8 nucleotides line up with TRBD1. This CDR3 is built from 13 residues. Looked up from germline, CDR1 is SGHRS and CDR2 is YFSETQ. The trim removed 3 bases at V and 7 bases at J, leaving 5 bases unmatched. CDR3 sequence (DNA): TGCGCCAGCAGCTGGACAGGGTCGAGTGAAGCTTTCTTT. Residues: CASSWTGSSEAFF.

The chain recombines TRBV5-6 with TRBJ1-4; D is uncertain. The germline V gene has CDR1 SGHDT and CDR2 YYEEEE. With 1 base removed from V and 0 bases from J, the gap between germline ends came to 7 bases. CDR3 size: 15 residues. The CDR3 DNA is TGTGCCAGCAGCTTGAGATTTACAACTAATGAAAAACTGTTTTTT. Its translation: CASSLRFTTNEKLFF.

This clone was seen once. The chain links TRBV7-2 to TRBJ2-3, with TRBD2 identical over 12 bases. The junction had 3 bases not matched to a gene; V was cut back by 2 bases and J by 6 bases. The CDR3 is made up of 15 amino acids. Germline CDR1 is SGHTA and CDR2 is FQGNSA. As DNA, the CDR3 is TGTGCCAGCAGCTTACCTAGCGGGGGGGCGGATACGCAGTATTTT. Translating gives CASSLPSGGADTQYF.

This chain joins TRBV7-3 and TRBJ2-4, with 8 bases that match TRBD1. Per germline, CDR1 SGHTA and CDR2 FQGTGA. The CDR3 runs 13 residues. Trimming took 4 bases from V and 8 from J; bases not matched to a gene: 4. The chain's CDR3 is CASSSTGVDIQYF. The CDR3 DNA is TGTGCCAGCAGCTCGACAGGGGTGGACATTCAGTACTTC. Variable domain in full (rest from reference TRBV7-3 and TRBJ2-4): GAGVSQTPSNKVTEKGKYVELRCDPISGHTALYWYRQSLGQGPEFLIYFQGTGAADDSGLPNDRFFAVRPEGSVSTLKIQRTERGDSAVYLCASSSTGVDIQYFGAGTRLSVL.